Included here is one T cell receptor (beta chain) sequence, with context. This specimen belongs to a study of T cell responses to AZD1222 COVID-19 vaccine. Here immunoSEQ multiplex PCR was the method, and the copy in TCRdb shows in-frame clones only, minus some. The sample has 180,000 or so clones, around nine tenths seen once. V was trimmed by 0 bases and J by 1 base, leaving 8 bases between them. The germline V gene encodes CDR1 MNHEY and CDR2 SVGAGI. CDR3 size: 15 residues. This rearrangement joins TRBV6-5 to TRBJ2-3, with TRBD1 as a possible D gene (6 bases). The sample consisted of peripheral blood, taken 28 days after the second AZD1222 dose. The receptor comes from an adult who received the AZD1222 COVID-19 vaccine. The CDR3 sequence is CASSYSPGGTDTQYF. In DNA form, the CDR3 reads TGTGCCAGCAGTTACTCCCCAGGGGGCACAGATACGCAGTATTTT.